The clone carrying this TCR beta chain was recorded at least ten times. The antigen remains undetermined. This record belongs to a study of T cell repertoires in cytomegalovirus infection. On the study more broadly: HLA-B-restricted CMV epitopes that are well studied were used alongside recently identified HLA-C-restricted ones. Both a matching HLA type and CMV infection were indicated by public TCR beta signatures. Regarding the study as a whole: Within the response measured ex vivo, HLA-C-restricted CMV-specific TCR beta clonotypes were dominant. There were carriers of CMV plus the relevant HLA, and cumulative public TCR beta family frequency identified them.

MiXCR, applied by TCRdb to the reads, yields one record per CDR3 protein. This sample has approximately 990,000 distinct CDR3 sequences, with roughly 31% found just once. In germline, CDR1 is MGHRA, CDR2 YSYEKL. The V end was cut by 5 bases, the J end by 3 bases, with 10 bases between. The CDR3 has 14 amino acids. This chain links TRBV4-1 with TRBJ2-2; no reliable D call. The input for sequencing was cultured CD8+ T cells from PBMCs, taken from culture after CMV antigen stimulation. The clonotype was recovered from a human donor in good health (CMV status not recorded). Some clones in this sample may be carry-over from other donors' samples. The CDR3 DNA is TGCGCCAGCAGCTCAAATGAGGACACCGGGGAGCTGTTTTTT. Encoded protein: CASSSNEDTGELFF.